The 17 T cell receptor beta chains listed next were all sequenced from one sample in a study of T cell responses to AZD1222 COVID-19 vaccine. Data came from immunoSEQ multiplex PCR; TCRdb stores just in-frame clones and leaves some out. The data show fewer than 95,000 clones, with approximately 90% seen just once and just over 5.5% held by the top ten. The sequencing used peripheral blood, collected 28 days after the second AZD1222 dose. The origin of the receptors is an adult who received the AZD1222 COVID-19 vaccine.

The rearrangement joins TRBV15 to TRBJ1-1; D ambiguous. CDR1 LNHNV and CDR2 YYDKDF come from the germline V gene (reference sequence). With 5 bases removed from V and 0 bases from J, the gap between germline ends came to 10 bases. The CDR3 totals 14 residues. CDR3 protein: CATSVEYVNTEAFF. DNA of the CDR3: TGTGCCACCAGCGTAGAATATGTGAACACTGAAGCTTTCTTT.

This clone was observed once. This chain connects TRBV29-1 to TRBJ2-2, with 10 bases identical to TRBD1. This CDR3 region has 16 residues. CDR1 is SQVTM, CDR2 ANQGSEA, per germline. V shed 6 bases and J 1 base; nucleotides not matched to a gene: 8. The CDR3 protein is CSVSDGQGGNTGELFF. The DNA of the CDR3 is TGCAGCGTCTCGGACGGACAGGGGGGGAACACCGGGGAGCTGTTTTTT.

CDR3 DNA sequence: TGTGCCAGCAGCCAAGACGGACAGGACTCTGGAAACACCATATATTTT. Translation: CASSQDGQDSGNTIYF. J is TRBJ1-3 and V is TRBV4-2; 7 nucleotides line up with TRBD1. The junction had 2 bases not matched to a gene; V was cut back by 0 bases and J by 0 bases. Germline V lookup: CDR1 LGHNA, CDR2 YNFKEQ. The CDR3 loop spans 16 amino acids.

The chain joins TRBV27 to TRBJ1-4; perhaps TRBD1 as D (6 bases). CDR3 size: 14 residues. Trimming shortened V by 9 bases and J by 8 bases, and 19 bases separated the two germline ends. Per germline, CDR1 MNHEY and CDR2 SMNVEV (reference sequence). CDR3 sequence: CASRGGGRWEKLFF. The CDR3 nucleotides read TGTGCCAGTAGGGGCGGGGGGCGCTGGGAAAAACTGTTTTTT.

V and J are TRBV2 and TRBJ2-1; tentatively, D is TRBD2 (6 bases). The CDR3 consists of 12 residues. Deletions cut 6 bases from V and 6 bases from J, with 9 bases between. Per the germline V gene, CDR1 is SNHLY and CDR2 is FYNNEI. CDR3 DNA sequence: TGTGCCAGCAGGGGACTTGTCAATGAGCAGTTCTTC. It codes for CASRGLVNEQFF.

This clone was seen more than once but under ten times. The V and J genes are TRBV30 and TRBJ1-2, with 7 bases aligning to TRBD1. This CDR3 is 12 amino acids long. Germline trimming cut 7 bases from V and 6 bases from J; bases unmatched to any gene: 8. The germline V gene has CDR1 GTSNPN and CDR2 SVGIG (reference sequence). The CDR3 nucleotides are TGTGCCTCTCTCCGGGACAGCCATGGCTACACCTTC. Translation: CASLRDSHGYTF.

The V and J genes are TRBV4-1 and TRBJ1-2; weak D call: TRBD1 (5 bases). The CDR3 has 16 residues. The germline CDR1 and CDR2 sequences are MGHRA and YSYEKL. V was cut by 4 bases and J by 4 bases, with 19 bases left in between. This chain's CDR3 is CASSPRDGTITYGYTF. DNA for the CDR3: TGCGCCAGCAGCCCCCGGGACGGAACAATAACCTATGGCTACACCTTC.

V gene TRBV7-3 combines with J gene TRBJ2-1; weak D call: TRBD2 (5 bases). The CDR3 totals 15 residues. Trimming pared 5 bases from V and 3 bases from J, leaving 14 bases between. The germline CDR1 and CDR2 sequences are SGHTA and FQGTGA. The CDR3 region has the DNA TGTGCCAGCAGCGGCTTTCGGGGTAACTACAATGAGCAGTTCTTC. Residues: CASSGFRGNYNEQFF.

J is TRBJ1-6 and V is TRBV18; TRBD1 agrees at 12 bases. This CDR3 comprises 15 residues. Germline V gives CDR1 KGHSH, CDR2 LQKENI. V dropped 6 bases and J dropped 7; count of bases not matched to a gene: 4. This CDR3 reads CASSPGTGGNSPLHF. In nucleotides, the CDR3 is TGTGCCAGCTCGCCCGGGACAGGGGGCAATTCACCCCTCCACTTT.

The chain links TRBV5-1 to TRBJ2-3, with 8 bases aligning to TRBD2. V shed 6 bases, J shed 3 bases, and the junction held 6 bases outside the gene matches. Germline CDR1 and CDR2: SGHRS and YFSETQ. CDR3 length: 14 residues. The CDR3 sequence: CASTPGGVTDTQYF. CDR3 sequence (DNA): TGCGCCAGCACCCCCGGGGGGGTGACAGATACGCAGTATTTT.

This clone appeared once. This chain links TRBV12-3 or TRBV12-4 with TRBJ2-1; D is perhaps TRBD2 (5 bases). This CDR3 is 13 amino acids long. Trimming stripped 2 bases from V and 7 bases from J, with 9 bases between. The CDR3 nucleotides are TGTGCCAGCAGTTTAAACAGCGGAAATGAGCAGTTCTTC. The encoded protein is CASSLNSGNEQFF.

The V and J genes are TRBV4-1 and TRBJ1-2; TRBD1 matches at 7 bases. Germline trimming cut 2 bases from V and 8 bases from J; bases unmatched to any gene: 8. In germline, CDR1 is MGHRA, CDR2 YSYEKL. There are 14 residues in the CDR3. Here the CDR3 DNA reads TGCGCCAGCAGCCAATCCAACAGGGGAAGCGGCTACACCTTC. Translating it yields CASSQSNRGSGYTF.

Remarks on this clone: One end of the junction fails to match germline, which may point to a read error. The chain recombines TRBV7-2 with TRBJ1-1; D ambiguous. This CDR3 has 12 amino acids. CDR1 is SGHTA and CDR2 is FQGNSA in the germline V gene. CDR3 sequence: CASSLAWGRLVF. Written as DNA, the CDR3 is TGTGCCAGCAGCTTAGCCTGGGGTCGGCTCGTCTTT.

This rearrangement joins TRBV30 to TRBJ1-2, with 9 bases lining up with TRBD1. The CDR3 spans 15 residues. The germline V gene has CDR1 GTSNPN and CDR2 SVGIG (reference sequence). The ends lost 0 bases at V and 4 bases at J; junction bases unmatched: 6. The CDR3 sequence: CAWSVGTGSFYGYTF. The CDR3 nucleotides read TGTGCCTGGAGTGTAGGGACAGGGTCGTTCTATGGCTACACCTTC.

The chain uses TRBV28 and TRBJ1-5, with D maybe TRBD1 (6 bases). The CDR3 extends over 18 amino acids. From germline, CDR1 is MDHEN and CDR2 SYDVKM. V lost 0 bases and J 3 bases, leaving 18 bases between the germline ends. CDR3 protein: CASSLWVGRQGFNQPQHF. CDR3 coding DNA: TGTGCCAGCAGTTTATGGGTGGGCCGGCAGGGGTTCAATCAGCCCCAGCATTTT.

This sequence joins TRBV6-5 and TRBJ2-1, with a possible D match to TRBD1 (6 bases). This CDR3 region has 15 residues. CDR1 MNHEY and CDR2 SVGAGI come from the germline V gene. Trimming stripped 6 bases from V and 7 bases from J, with 19 bases between. The CDR3 loop is CASRKGGSGVNEQFF. CDR3 bases: TGTGCCAGCAGAAAAGGGGGAAGTGGGGTAAATGAGCAGTTCTTC.

A few counts support this clone. The genes are TRBV5-5 and TRBJ2-1; TRBD1 matches 9 bases. CDR3 size: 16 residues. CDR1 and CDR2 from the germline V gene are SGHKS and YYEKEE (reference sequence). J gave up 0 bases and V 3 bases, and 4 bases lay outside the gene matches. This chain's CDR3 is CASSSKQGASYNEQFF. The CDR3 DNA reads TGTGCCAGCAGCTCTAAACAGGGGGCCTCCTACAATGAGCAGTTCTTC.